Below, 14 T cell receptor beta chains from the same sample are listed, as sequenced in a study of blood T cells in healthy people across ages (dated by TCRdb to the mid-2010s). Library construction relied on 5' RACE. TCRdb shows the sequencer as Illumina HiSeq 2500. A second PCR of roughly 7 to 11 cycles was performed with a sample-barcoded 5' primer and a J-beta primer mix. The public reads were run again by TCRdb, first through fastp at Q25 and then through MiXCR, and only productive beta chains were kept. Each entry is one CDR3 protein sequence, shown with its most common DNA and genes. This sample is represented by hundreds of thousands of distinct CDR3 sequences; about 53% of them were singletons. Roughly 37% of the sample lies in the top ten. The sequenced sample was blood. Receptors were obtained from a man aged 80 or over in good health.

The rearrangement links TRBV7-3 to TRBJ2-5; D not resolved. There are 13 residues in the CDR3. Germline V gives CDR1 SGHTA, CDR2 FQGTGA. The V and J ends lost 5 bases and 5 bases respectively, with 12 bases between them. CDR3 DNA sequence: TGTGCCAGCAGCGGAAGTCTGGGGGAGACCCAGTACTTC. Translation gives CASSGSLGETQYF.

The V call is TRBV20-1, the J call TRBJ2-7; D tentatively reads TRBD1 or TRBD2 (6 bases each). The CDR3 sequence is 18 residues long. Germline V gene sequence: CDR1 DFQATT, CDR2 SNEGSKA (reference sequence). Trimming pared 3 bases from V and 3 bases from J, leaving 27 bases between. Written as DNA, the CDR3 is TGCAGTGCTAGGAGGGGCGGGGACACACAAAATGGGTTCTACGAGCAGTACTTC. It is translated as CSARRGGDTQNGFYEQYF.

The chain has TRBV28 and TRBJ2-6; no firm D call. CDR1 MDHEN and CDR2 SYDVKM come from the germline V gene. V lost 5 bases and J lost 2, with 25 bases in between. The CDR3 is 20 amino acids. CDR3 sequence reads: CASSTARLTWSAPGANVLTF. The CDR3 nucleotides read TGTGCCAGCAGTACCGCCCGCTTGACGTGGAGTGCCCCTGGGGCCAACGTCCTGACTTTC.

The chain employs TRBV6-1 and TRBJ2-1, with D perhaps matching TRBD1 (5 bases). The J call could be wrong; TRBJ2-7 is a better fit for the DNA end. Germline V gene data show CDR1 as MNHNS and CDR2 as SASEGT. The CDR3 contains 17 residues. Here the CDR3 reads CASSEFTQGIPYNEQYF. Here the CDR3 DNA reads TGTGCCAGCAGCGAATTTACGCAGGGAATCCCCTACAATGAGCAGTACTTC.

This clonotype was seen a single time. The chain recombines TRBV3-1 with TRBJ2-7; a weak D match, TRBD2 (5 bases). The J call may be mistaken, given a closer DNA end match to TRBJ2-5. The CDR3 runs to 15 residues. Germline V gives CDR1 LGHDT, CDR2 YNNKEL (reference sequence). CDR3 in amino acids: CASSPMQAGEETQYF. The CDR3 region has the DNA TGTGCCAGCAGCCCCATGCAGGCTGGGGAGGAGACCCAGTACTTC.

The chain uses TRBV20-1 and TRBJ1-1; D uncertain. V was cut by 2 bases and J by 1 base, with 11 bases left in between. CDR3 length: 14 amino acids. Germline V gene lookup returns CDR1 DFQATT and CDR2 SNEGSKA (reference sequence). This CDR3 is CSARQGSQNTEAFF. In DNA form, the CDR3 reads TGCAGTGCTAGACAAGGCAGCCAGAACACTGAAGCTTTCTTT.

Of note for this clonotype: One junction end does not reproduce the germline sequence, and a read error may be involved. The gene calls are TRBV6-2 or TRBV6-3 and TRBJ2-6; D perhaps matches TRBD2 (6 bases). The CDR3 sequence is 16 residues long. The germline gives CDR1 MNHEY, CDR2 SVGEGT. CDR3 sequence reads: CASSYSRGTGADVLTF. CDR3 DNA: TGTGCCAGCAGTTACTCGAGAGGGACTGGGGCCGACGTCCTGACTTTC.

The chain has TRBV9 and TRBJ2-1, with TRBD2 matching over 9 bases. This CDR3 contains 15 residues. CDR1 is SGDLS, CDR2 YYNGEE, per germline. The junction had 8 bases not matched to a gene; V was cut back by 2 bases and J by 8 bases. CDR3 in amino acids: CASSVRREGRDEQFF. In nucleotides, the CDR3 is TGTGCCAGCAGCGTCCGGCGGGAGGGCCGAGATGAGCAGTTCTTC.

This clonotype appeared a few times. The chain is built from TRBV6-2 or TRBV6-3 and TRBJ2-1; 7 nucleotides align to TRBD2. The germline V gene has CDR1 MNHEY and CDR2 SVGEGT. The CDR3 extends over 16 amino acids. The J segment lost 0 bases and the V segment lost 7 bases, leaving 9 bases of the junction unmatched. CDR3 loop: CASTLDGGSSYNEQFF. The CDR3 DNA reads as TGTGCCAGCACTCTGGATGGCGGGAGCTCCTACAATGAGCAGTTCTTC.

This rearrangement joins TRBV4-1 to TRBJ2-7; unclear D gene. Deletions cut 3 bases from V and 9 bases from J, with 21 bases between. The CDR3 totals 15 residues. Germline V gene sequence: CDR1 MGHRA, CDR2 YSYEKL. The CDR3: CASSHPLREVLVQYF. The CDR3 region has the DNA TGCGCCAGCAGCCATCCCCTTCGTGAGGTTCTGGTGCAGTACTTC.

The genes are TRBV6-5 and TRBJ1-4, with D unclear. In germline, CDR1 is MNHEY, CDR2 SVGAGI. This CDR3 region has 15 residues. The V end lost 6 bases, the J end lost 3 bases, and 14 bases lay between the germline ends. CDR3 region: CASSRAFGANEKLFF. The CDR3 bases are TGTGCCAGCAGCCGCGCGTTCGGGGCTAATGAAAAACTGTTTTTT.

The rearrangement joins TRBV15 to TRBJ1-2, with 10 bases aligning to TRBD1. The CDR3 sequence is 14 residues long. V gave up 3 bases and J gave up 8 bases; unmatched junction bases: 6. CDR1 and CDR2 (germline): LNHNV, YYDKDF (reference sequence). CDR3: CATSSRDRGRGYTF. CDR3 DNA: TGTGCCACCAGCAGCCGGGACAGGGGCAGGGGCTACACCTTC.

The sample holds many counts of this clonotype. The CDR3 DNA sequence: TGTGCCAGCTCCCGACCTGGGAGGGAGGCCTACGAGCAGTACTTC. Amino acids: CASSRPGREAYEQYF. The chain employs TRBV18 and TRBJ2-7; 7 bases match TRBD2. Germline loops: CDR1 KGHSH, CDR2 LQKENI. The CDR3 contains 15 residues. Trimming cost V 6 bases and J 2 bases; bases outside gene matches: 10.

This clonotype was counted between two and nine times. The chain couples TRBV6-5 to TRBJ1-2; no definite D call. The CDR3 extends over 14 amino acids. CDR1 is MNHEY, CDR2 SVGAGI, per germline. Trimming pared 2 bases from V and 4 bases from J, leaving 11 bases between. The CDR3 loop reads CASSYSSPSYGYTF. The CDR3 nucleotides read TGTGCCAGCAGTTACAGCTCACCTTCCTATGGCTACACCTTC.